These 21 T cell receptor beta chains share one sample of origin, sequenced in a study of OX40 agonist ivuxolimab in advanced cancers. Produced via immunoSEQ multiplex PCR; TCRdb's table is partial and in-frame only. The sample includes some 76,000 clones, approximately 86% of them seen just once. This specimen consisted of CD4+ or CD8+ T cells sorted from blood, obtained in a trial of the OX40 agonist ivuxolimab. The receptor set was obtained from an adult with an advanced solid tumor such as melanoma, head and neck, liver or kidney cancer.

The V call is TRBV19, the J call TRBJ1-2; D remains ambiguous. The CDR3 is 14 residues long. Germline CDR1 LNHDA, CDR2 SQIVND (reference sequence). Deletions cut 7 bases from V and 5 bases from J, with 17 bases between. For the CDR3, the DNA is TGTGCCAGTACTGGGCCTATCCCCGGGTATGGCTACACCTTC. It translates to CASTGPIPGYGYTF.

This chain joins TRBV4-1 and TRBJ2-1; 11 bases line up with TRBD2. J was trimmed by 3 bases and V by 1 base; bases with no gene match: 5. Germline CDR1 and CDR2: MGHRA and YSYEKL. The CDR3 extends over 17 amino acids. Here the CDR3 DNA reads TGCGCCAGCAGCCAAGGTCGACTAGCGGGAATCTACAATGAGCAGTTCTTC. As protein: CASSQGRLAGIYNEQFF.

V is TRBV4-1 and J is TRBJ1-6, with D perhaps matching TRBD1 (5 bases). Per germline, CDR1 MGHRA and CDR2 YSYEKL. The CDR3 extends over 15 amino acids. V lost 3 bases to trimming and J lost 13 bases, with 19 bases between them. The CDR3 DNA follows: TGCGCCAGCAGCCAGCCCGGGACCGCAGGCTCGCCCCTCCACTTT. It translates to CASSQPGTAGSPLHF.

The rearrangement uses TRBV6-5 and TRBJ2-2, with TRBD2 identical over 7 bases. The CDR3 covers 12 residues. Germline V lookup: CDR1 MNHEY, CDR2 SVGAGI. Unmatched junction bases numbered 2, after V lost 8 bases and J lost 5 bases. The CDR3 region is CASGGGTGELFF. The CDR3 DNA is TGTGCCAGCGGGGGAGGGACCGGGGAGCTGTTTTTT.

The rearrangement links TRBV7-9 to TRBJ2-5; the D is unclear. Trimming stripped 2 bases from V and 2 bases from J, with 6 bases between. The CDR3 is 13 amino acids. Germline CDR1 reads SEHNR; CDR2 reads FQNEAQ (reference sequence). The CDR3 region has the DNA TGTGCCAGCAGCTTAAGACCACAAGAGACCCAGTACTTC. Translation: CASSLRPQETQYF.

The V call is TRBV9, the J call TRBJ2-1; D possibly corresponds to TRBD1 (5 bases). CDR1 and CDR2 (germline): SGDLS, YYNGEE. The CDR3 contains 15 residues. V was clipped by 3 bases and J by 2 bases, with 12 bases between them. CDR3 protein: CASSGGAGTYNEQFF. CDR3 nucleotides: TGTGCCAGCAGCGGTGGAGCAGGGACCTACAATGAGCAGTTCTTC.

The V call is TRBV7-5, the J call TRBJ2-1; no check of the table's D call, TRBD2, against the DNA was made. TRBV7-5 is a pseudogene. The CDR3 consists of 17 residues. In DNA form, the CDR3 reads TGTGCCAGAAGCTTTCCTAGCGGGGGCCCCAGAGACAATGAGCAGTTCTTC. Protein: CARSFPSGGPRDNEQFF.

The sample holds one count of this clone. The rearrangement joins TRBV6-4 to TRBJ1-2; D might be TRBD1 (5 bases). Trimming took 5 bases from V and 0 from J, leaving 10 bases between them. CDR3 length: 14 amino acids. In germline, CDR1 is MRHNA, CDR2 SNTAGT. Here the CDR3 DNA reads TGTGCCAGCAGTCCGGGACCCGCTAACTATGGCTACACCTTC. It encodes CASSPGPANYGYTF.

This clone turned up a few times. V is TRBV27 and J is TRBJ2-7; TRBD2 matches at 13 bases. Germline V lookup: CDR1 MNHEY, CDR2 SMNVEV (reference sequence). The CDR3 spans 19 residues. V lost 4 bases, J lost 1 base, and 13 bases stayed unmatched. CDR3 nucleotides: TGTGCCAGCAGTTCCCTCTTCACCCAACTAGCGGGGGGGTCCTACGAGCAGTACTTC. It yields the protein CASSSLFTQLAGGSYEQYF.

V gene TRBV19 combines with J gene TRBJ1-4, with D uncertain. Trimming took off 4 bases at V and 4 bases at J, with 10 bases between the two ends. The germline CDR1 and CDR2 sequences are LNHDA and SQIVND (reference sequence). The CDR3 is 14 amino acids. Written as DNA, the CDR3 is TGTGCCAGTAGTAGCACAGATTATAATGAAAAACTGTTTTTT. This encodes CASSSTDYNEKLFF.

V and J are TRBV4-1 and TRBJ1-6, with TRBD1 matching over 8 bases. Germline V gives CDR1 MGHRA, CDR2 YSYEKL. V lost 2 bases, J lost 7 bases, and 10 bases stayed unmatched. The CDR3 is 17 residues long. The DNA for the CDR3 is TGCGCCAGCAGCCAACCCAGACAGGGGCGGTTGAATTCACCCCTCCACTTT. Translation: CASSQPRQGRLNSPLHF.

The CDR3, as DNA: TGTGCCAGCAGCTCTGGGGAAAGTGTAAACATTCAGTACTTC. Encoded protein: CASSSGESVNIQYF. The chain combines TRBV4-2 with TRBJ2-4; D is undetermined. V was trimmed by 5 bases and J by 6 bases, leaving 14 bases between them. Germline values: CDR1 LGHNA, CDR2 YNFKEQ. This CDR3 is 14 amino acids long.

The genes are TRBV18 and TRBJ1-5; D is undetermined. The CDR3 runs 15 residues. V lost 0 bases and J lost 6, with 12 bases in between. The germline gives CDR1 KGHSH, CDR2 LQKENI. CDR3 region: CASSPPGGSLQPQHF. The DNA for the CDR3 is TGTGCCAGCTCACCACCGGGAGGGTCCCTTCAGCCCCAGCATTTT.

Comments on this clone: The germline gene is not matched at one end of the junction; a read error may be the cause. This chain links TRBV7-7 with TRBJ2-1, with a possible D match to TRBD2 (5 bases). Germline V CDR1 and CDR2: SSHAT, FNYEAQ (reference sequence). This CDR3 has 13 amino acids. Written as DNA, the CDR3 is TGTGCTAGCAGCTTGGAAAGCGGCAATGAGCAGTTCTTC. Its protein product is CASSLESGNEQFF. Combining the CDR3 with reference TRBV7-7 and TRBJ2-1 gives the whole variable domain GAGVSQSPRYKVTKRGQDVTLRCDPISSHATLYWYQQALGQGPEFLTYFNYEAQPDKSGLPSDRFSAERPEGSISTLTIQRTEQRDSAMYRCASSLESGNEQFFGPGTRLTVL.

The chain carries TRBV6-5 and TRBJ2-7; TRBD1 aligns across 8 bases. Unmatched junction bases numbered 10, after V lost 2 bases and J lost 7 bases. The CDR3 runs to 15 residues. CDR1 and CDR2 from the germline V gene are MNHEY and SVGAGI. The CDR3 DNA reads TGTGCCAGCAGTTACGAGGGACAGGTCTCGCGAGAGCAGTACTTC. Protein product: CASSYEGQVSREQYF.

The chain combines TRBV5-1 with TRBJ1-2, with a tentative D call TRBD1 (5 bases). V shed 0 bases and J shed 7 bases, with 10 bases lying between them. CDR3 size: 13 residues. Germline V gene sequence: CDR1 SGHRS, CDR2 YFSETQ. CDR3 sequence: CASSLERGSGYTF. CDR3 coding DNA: TGCGCCAGCAGCTTGGAGAGGGGAAGTGGCTACACCTTC.

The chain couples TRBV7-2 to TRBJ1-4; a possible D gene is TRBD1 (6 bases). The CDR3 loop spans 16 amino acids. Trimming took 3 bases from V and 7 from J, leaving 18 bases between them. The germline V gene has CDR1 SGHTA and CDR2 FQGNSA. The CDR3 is CASSFLGGIGSEKLFF. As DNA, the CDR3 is TGTGCCAGCAGCTTTCTCGGGGGCATCGGCAGTGAAAAACTGTTTTTT.

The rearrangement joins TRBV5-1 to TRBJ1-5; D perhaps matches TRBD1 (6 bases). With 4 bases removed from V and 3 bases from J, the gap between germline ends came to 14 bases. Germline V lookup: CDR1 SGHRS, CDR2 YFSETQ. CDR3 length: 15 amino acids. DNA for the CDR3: TGCGCCAGCAGCCCGTCAGGGGATCCCAATCAGCCCCAGCATTTT. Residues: CASSPSGDPNQPQHF.

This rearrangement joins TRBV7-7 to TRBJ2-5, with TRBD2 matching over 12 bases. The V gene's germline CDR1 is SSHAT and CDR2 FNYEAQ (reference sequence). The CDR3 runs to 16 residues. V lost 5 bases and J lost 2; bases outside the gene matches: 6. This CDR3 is CASSTGTSGPQETQYF. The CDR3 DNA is TGTGCCAGCAGCACCGGGACTAGCGGGCCGCAAGAGACCCAGTACTTC.

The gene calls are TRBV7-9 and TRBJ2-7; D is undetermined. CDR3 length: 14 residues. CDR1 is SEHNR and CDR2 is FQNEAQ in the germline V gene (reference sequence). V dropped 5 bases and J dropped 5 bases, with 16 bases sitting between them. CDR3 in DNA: TGTGCCAGCAGCCAAATCCCGGGCACTAACGAGCAGTACTTC. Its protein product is CASSQIPGTNEQYF.

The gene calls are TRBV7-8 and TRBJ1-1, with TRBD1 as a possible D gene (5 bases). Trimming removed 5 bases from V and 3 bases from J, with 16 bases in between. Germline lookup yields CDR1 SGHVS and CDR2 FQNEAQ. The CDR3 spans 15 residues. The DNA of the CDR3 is TGTGCCAGCAGCCCCAGGGCGCGGTTTGACACTGAAGCTTTCTTT. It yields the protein CASSPRARFDTEAFF.